The 21 T cell receptor beta chains presented below share a single source sample, sequenced in a study of early T cells in non-severe SARS-CoV-2 infection. TCRdb re-analysed the 5' RACE reads in MiXCR, keeping a single row per CDR3 protein. The table includes some 110,000 distinct CDR3 sequences, about 16% detected once. Sequencing was performed on whole blood. The source is an adult who was a healthcare worker with PCR-confirmed SARS-CoV-2 infection or an uninfected control (not recorded which).

This clonotype was found a few times. The CDR3 nucleotides are TGTGCCAGCAGTCCAACAGGGGGCTGGATCACTGAAGCTTTCTTT. Translating it yields CASSPTGGWITEAFF. The V and J genes are TRBV27 and TRBJ1-1; TRBD1 matches at 9 bases. Germline lookup yields CDR1 MNHEY and CDR2 SMNVEV (reference sequence). The CDR3 totals 15 residues. V shed 5 bases and J 4 bases; nucleotides not matched to a gene: 8.

V gene TRBV20-1 combines with J gene TRBJ1-1; D unresolved. The ends were cut back, 5 bases at V and 2 bases at J, with 9 bases in the middle. Germline-derived CDR1 and CDR2 are DFQATT and SNEGSKA (reference sequence). This CDR3 spans 12 amino acids. DNA for the CDR3: TGCAGTGCTGGAGCATCCAACACTGAAGCTTTCTTT. This translates into CSAGASNTEAFF.

The chain uses TRBV20-1 and TRBJ1-2, with no clear D. V shed 0 bases and J shed 9 bases, with 14 bases lying between them. Germline assignment: CDR1 DFQATT and CDR2 SNEGSKA (reference sequence). CDR3 length equals 13 residues. The CDR3 DNA is TGCAGTGCTAGAGATCACGGCGGCAGCAGCTACACCTTC. The encoded protein is CSARDHGGSSYTF.

The rearrangement links TRBV9 to TRBJ2-7, with 9 bases identical to TRBD2. This CDR3 region has 15 residues. The V segment lost 0 bases and the J segment 4 bases; nucleotides outside the gene matches: 5. CDR1 is SGDLS, CDR2 YYNGEE, per germline. CDR3 amino acids: CASSVGPSGTYEQYF. The CDR3 DNA reads TGTGCCAGCAGCGTAGGTCCTAGCGGGACGTACGAGCAGTACTTC.

This clonotype was counted only a few times. The chain links TRBV2 to TRBJ2-3; 11 bases fit TRBD2. The J segment lost 4 bases and the V segment lost 6 bases, leaving 9 bases of the junction unmatched. The CDR3 totals 16 residues. Germline V gene data show CDR1 as SNHLY and CDR2 as FYNNEI. CDR3 region: CASSELGLAVSDTQYF. In nucleotides, the CDR3 is TGTGCCAGCAGCGAACTGGGACTAGCGGTTTCAGATACGCAGTATTTT.

The chain links TRBV20-1 to TRBJ2-7; D perhaps matches TRBD2 (5 bases). This CDR3 has 13 residues. Per the germline V gene, CDR1 is DFQATT and CDR2 is SNEGSKA (reference sequence). Trimming stripped 6 bases from V and 3 bases from J, with 15 bases between. In nucleotides, the CDR3 is TGCAGTGCCACGTATCGTGCGGGCTACGAGCAGTACTTC. It is translated as CSATYRAGYEQYF.

This chain uses TRBV7-3 with TRBJ1-1; D is unresolved. Per germline, CDR1 SGHTA and CDR2 FQGTGA. V gave up 2 bases and J gave up 1 base, with 5 bases separating them. The CDR3 has 13 residues. The CDR3 is CASSLYPNTEAFF. In DNA form, the CDR3 reads TGTGCCAGCAGCTTATATCCGAACACTGAAGCTTTCTTT. Full variable domain (missing parts from reference TRBV7-3 and TRBJ1-1): GAGVSQTPSNKVTEKGKYVELRCDPISGHTALYWYRQSLGQGPEFLIYFQGTGAADDSGLPNDRFFAVRPEGSVSTLKIQRTERGDSAVYLCASSLYPNTEAFFGQGTRLTVV.

CDR3 protein: CSGTALRNIQYF. CDR3 coding DNA: TGCAGTGGCACAGCCCTCAGAAACATTCAGTACTTC. The chain carries TRBV20-1 and TRBJ2-4; D unresolved. The CDR3 has 12 amino acids. V lost 7 bases to trimming and J lost 6 bases, with 13 bases between them. Germline CDR1 is DFQATT and CDR2 is SNEGSKA (reference sequence).

The sample holds many counts of this clonotype. The J gene is TRBJ2-3, the V gene TRBV6-5; D not certain. The CDR3 is 16 residues long. Germline lookup yields CDR1 MNHEY and CDR2 SVGAGI. V lost 8 bases to trimming and J lost 2 bases, with 20 bases between them. The CDR3 DNA sequence: TGTGCCAGCGCGATCCGGCCGAATGGGCCCACAGATACGCAGTATTTT. Protein product: CASAIRPNGPTDTQYF.

CDR3 amino acids: CASSVGNMFLNEQFF. In DNA form, the CDR3 reads TGTGCCAGCAGCGTGGGGAATATGTTTCTCAATGAGCAGTTCTTC. The chain links TRBV9 to TRBJ2-1, with D hard to call. V was clipped by 2 bases and J by 6 bases, with 15 bases between them. The CDR3 totals 15 residues. The germline gives CDR1 SGDLS, CDR2 YYNGEE.

This clonotype has only a few counts. The chain uses TRBV7-8 and TRBJ2-3; 7 positions match TRBD2. The CDR3 totals 15 residues. Germline loops: CDR1 SGHVS, CDR2 FQNEAQ. The J segment lost 3 bases and the V segment lost 5 bases, leaving 8 bases of the junction unmatched. The CDR3 here is CASSLWGGRTDTQYF. CDR3 nucleotides: TGTGCCAGCAGCCTCTGGGGGGGGAGAACAGATACGCAGTATTTT. The full variable domain, with the rest looked up from reference TRBV7-8 and TRBJ2-3, is GAGVSQSPRYKVAKRGQDVALRCDPISGHVSLFWYQQALGQGPEFLTYFQNEAQLDKSGLPSDRFFAERPEGSVSTLKIQRTQQEDSAVYLCASSLWGGRTDTQYFGPGTRLTVL.

This clonotype was seen only a few times. The rearrangement uses TRBV14 and TRBJ1-2, with 8 bases matching TRBD1. Per germline, CDR1 SGHDN and CDR2 FVKESK. This CDR3 region has 14 residues. J gave up 2 bases and V 4 bases, and 3 bases lay outside the gene matches. The chain's CDR3 is CASSPTGGNYGYTF. DNA for the CDR3: TGTGCCAGCAGCCCTACAGGGGGGAACTATGGCTACACCTTC.

On this clonotype: One end of the junction is discordant with germline, which a read error may explain. The chain joins TRBV24-1 to TRBJ2-2; a weak D match, TRBD1 (6 bases). The CDR3 contains 14 residues. Germline CDR1 is KGHDR and CDR2 is SFDVKD. CDR3 sequence: CVTSGTRDTGELFF. The CDR3 DNA reads TGTGTCACCTCCGGGACAAGAGACACCGGGGAGCTGTTTTTT.

The V call is TRBV29-1, the J call TRBJ1-1; D gene uncertain. Looked up from germline, CDR1 is SQVTM and CDR2 is ANQGSEA. V lost 4 bases to trimming and J lost 7 bases, with 7 bases between them. The CDR3 is 10 amino acids. The CDR3 region is CSVVASEAFF. Here the CDR3 DNA reads TGCAGCGTTGTGGCTAGTGAAGCTTTCTTT.

This clonotype was detected a few times. The J gene is TRBJ2-7, the V gene TRBV11-2; 7 nucleotides line up with TRBD1. The CDR3 is 16 residues long. Germline V gives CDR1 SGHAT, CDR2 FQNNGV. Trimming removed 4 bases from V and 2 bases from J; junction bases left unmatched: 11. CDR3 region: CASSSYPGGRAYEQYF. Written as DNA, the CDR3 is TGTGCCAGCAGCTCCTACCCAGGGGGAAGGGCCTACGAGCAGTACTTC.

This clonotype was observed a handful of times. The rearrangement links TRBV10-3 to TRBJ2-7, with 7 bases aligning to TRBD1. CDR3 size: 15 residues. Germline V gene lookup returns CDR1 ENHRY and CDR2 SYGVKD. The trim removed 6 bases at V and 4 bases at J, leaving 12 bases unmatched. CDR3 in amino acids: CAISLRQGKGYEQYF. In DNA, the CDR3 is TGTGCCATCAGCTTAAGACAGGGAAAGGGGTACGAGCAGTACTTC.

The chain has TRBV30 and TRBJ2-5; D not certain. CDR3 length equals 13 residues. Trimming left V 1 base short and J 5 bases short, with 11 bases between. Germline V gene data show CDR1 as GTSNPN and CDR2 as SVGIG (reference sequence). The chain's CDR3 is CAWSGQVRETQYF. The CDR3 bases are TGTGCCTGGAGTGGTCAGGTTCGGGAGACCCAGTACTTC.

A word on this clonotype: A much larger clone lies one base from this, so it may be a read error. The DNA is omitted, as the CDR3 cannot be located on it reliably, and the CDR3 follows TCRdb's listing. The rearrangement links TRBV29-1 to TRBJ1-1; no check of the table's D call, TRBD1, against the DNA was made. The CDR3 is 12 residues long, ends included. Germline V CDR1 and CDR2: SQVTM, ANQGSEA. The CDR3 here is CSVGTGNTEDFF.

This clonotype was counted only a few times. The chain has TRBV5-1 and TRBJ2-7; TRBD2 might be the D (7 bases). V was cut by 4 bases and J by 6 bases, with 17 bases left in between. The CDR3 spans 14 residues. CDR1 SGHRS and CDR2 YFSETQ come from the germline V gene. The CDR3 protein is CASSRRGGGSEQYF. The CDR3 nucleotides are TGCGCCAGCAGCCGCCGGGGAGGGGGTTCCGAGCAGTACTTC.

This clonotype showed up many times. The chain is built from TRBV7-8 and TRBJ1-1; D not resolved. Germline loops: CDR1 SGHVS, CDR2 FQNEAQ. Trimming removed 5 bases from V and 1 base from J, with 14 bases in between. The CDR3 consists of 15 residues. The DNA of the CDR3 is TGTGCCAGCAGCCGTGGACGGCGGGGGAACACTGAAGCTTTCTTT. Protein sequence: CASSRGRRGNTEAFF. Full variable domain (rest looked up from reference TRBV7-8 and TRBJ1-1): GAGVSQSPRYKVAKRGQDVALRCDPISGHVSLFWYQQALGQGPEFLTYFQNEAQLDKSGLPSDRFFAERPEGSVSTLKIQRTQQEDSAVYLCASSRGRRGNTEAFFGQGTRLTVV.

This clonotype was counted between two and nine times. This chain uses TRBV12-3 or TRBV12-4 with TRBJ2-5, with TRBD2 as a possible D gene (5 bases). The length of the CDR3 is 13 residues. Trimming cost V 5 bases and J 7 bases, with 14 bases left between them. CDR3 sequence (DNA): TGTGCCAGCAGTCCGAGGGCAGCAGGGACCCAGTACTTC. Its translation is CASSPRAAGTQYF.